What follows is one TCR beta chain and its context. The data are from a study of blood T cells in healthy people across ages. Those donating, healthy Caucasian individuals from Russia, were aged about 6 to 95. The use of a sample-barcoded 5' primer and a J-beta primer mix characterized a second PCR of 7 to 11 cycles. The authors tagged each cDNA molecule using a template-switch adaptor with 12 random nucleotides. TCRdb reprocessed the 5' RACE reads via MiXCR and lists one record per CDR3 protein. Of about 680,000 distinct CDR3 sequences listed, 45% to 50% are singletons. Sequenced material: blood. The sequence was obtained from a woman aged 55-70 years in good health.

In DNA, the CDR3 is TGTGCCAGCAGCAAAAGCCGTATGGGACTACCCCAAGAGACCCAGTACTTC. The encoded protein is CASSKSRMGLPQETQYF. V and J are TRBV7-9 and TRBJ2-5, with 7 bases aligning to TRBD2. This CDR3 spans 17 amino acids. The ends lost 5 bases at V and 1 base at J; junction bases unmatched: 13. Germline CDR1 and CDR2: SEHNR and FQNEAQ (reference sequence).